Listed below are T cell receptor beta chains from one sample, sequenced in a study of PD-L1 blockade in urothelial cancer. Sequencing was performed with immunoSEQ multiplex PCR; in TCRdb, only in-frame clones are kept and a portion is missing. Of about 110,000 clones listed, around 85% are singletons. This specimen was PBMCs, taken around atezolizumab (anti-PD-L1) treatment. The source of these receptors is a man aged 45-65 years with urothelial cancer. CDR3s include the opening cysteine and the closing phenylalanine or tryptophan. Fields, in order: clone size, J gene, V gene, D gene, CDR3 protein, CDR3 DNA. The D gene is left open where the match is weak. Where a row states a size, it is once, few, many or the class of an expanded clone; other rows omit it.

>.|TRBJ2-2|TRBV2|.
CASREIGELFF
TGTGCCAGCCGGGAAATCGGGGAGCTGTTTTTT
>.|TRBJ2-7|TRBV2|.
CASRVGAASYEQYF
TGTGCCAGTAGGGTGGGGGCCGCCTCCTACGAGCAGTACTTC
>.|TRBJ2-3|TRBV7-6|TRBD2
CASSSGTSGKVDTQYF
TGTGCCAGCAGCAGCGGGACTAGCGGGAAGGTAGATACGCAGTATTTT
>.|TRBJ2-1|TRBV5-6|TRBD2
CASSLAASGIYNEQFF
TGTGCCAGCAGCTTGGCTGCTAGCGGGATTTACAATGAGCAGTTCTTC
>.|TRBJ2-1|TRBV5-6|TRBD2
CASSGGLAVYNEQFF
TGTGCCAGCAGCGGGGGACTAGCGGTATACAATGAGCAGTTCTTC
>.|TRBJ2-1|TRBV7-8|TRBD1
CASRAGQGGREQFF
TGTGCCAGCAGGGCGGGACAGGGAGGACGGGAGCAGTTCTTC
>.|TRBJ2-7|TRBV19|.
CASSINAGRSGVTYEQYF
TGTGCCAGTAGTATCAACGCGGGCCGTAGCGGAGTAACCTACGAGCAGTACTTC
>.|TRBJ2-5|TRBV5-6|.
CASSLELTQETQYF
TGTGCCAGCAGCTTGGAACTGACACAAGAGACCCAGTACTTC
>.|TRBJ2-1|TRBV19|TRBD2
CASRSAGGRIIGEQFF
TGTGCCAGTAGGTCCGCGGGCGGGAGGATAATTGGCGAGCAGTTCTTC
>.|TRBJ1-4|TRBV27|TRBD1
CASSLWGQGNEKLFF
TGTGCCAGCAGTTTATGGGGACAGGGGAATGAAAAACTGTTTTTT
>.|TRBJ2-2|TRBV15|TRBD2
CATSAGGPGTGELFF
TGTGCCACCAGCGCGGGAGGGCCGGGCACCGGGGAGCTGTTTTTT
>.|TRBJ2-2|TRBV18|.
CASSPRQDTGELFF
TGTGCCAGCTCACCACGACAGGACACCGGGGAGCTGTTTTTT
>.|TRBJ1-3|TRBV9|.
CASSMRASSGNTIYF
TGTGCCAGCAGCATGAGGGCGAGCTCTGGAAACACCATATATTTT
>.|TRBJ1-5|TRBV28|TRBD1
CASSRGQGNQPQHF
TGTGCCAGCAGTCGGGGACAGGGCAATCAGCCCCAGCATTTT
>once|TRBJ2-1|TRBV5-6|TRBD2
CASSPSGSRLDEQFF
TGTGCCAGCAGCCCTAGCGGGAGTCGGTTAGATGAGCAGTTCTTC
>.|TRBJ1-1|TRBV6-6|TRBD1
CASSYPATGGVTEAFF
TGTGCCAGCAGTTACCCGGCCACAGGGGGCGTCACTGAAGCTTTCTTT
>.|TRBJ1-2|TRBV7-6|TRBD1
CASSPRLGTGGAYGYTF
TGTGCCAGCAGCCCACGGTTGGGGACAGGGGGTGCCTATGGCTACACCTTC
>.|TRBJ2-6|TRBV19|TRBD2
CASSSSGRASGANVLTF
TGTGCCAGTAGTAGTAGCGGGAGGGCCTCTGGGGCCAACGTCCTGACTTTC
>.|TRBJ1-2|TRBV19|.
CASRRTDNYGYTF
TGTGCCAGTAGAAGGACAGATAACTATGGCTACACCTTC
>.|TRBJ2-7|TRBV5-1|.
CASSFRQAGSYEQYF
TGCGCCAGCAGCTTCAGGCAGGCGGGGTCCTACGAGCAGTACTTC
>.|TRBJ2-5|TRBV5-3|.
CARSLGQRSQETQYF
TGTGCCAGAAGCTTGGGTCAGAGGAGCCAAGAGACCCAGTACTTC
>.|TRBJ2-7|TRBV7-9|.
CASSLKIAHEQYF
TGTGCCAGCAGCTTAAAGATAGCGCACGAGCAGTACTTC
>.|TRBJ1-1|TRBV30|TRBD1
CAWRGQGFYTEAFF
TGTGCCTGGAGGGGACAGGGTTTTTACACTGAAGCTTTCTTT
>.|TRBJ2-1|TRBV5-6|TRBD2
CASSGGDFAVEQFF
TGTGCCAGCAGCGGGGGGGACTTCGCCGTTGAGCAGTTCTTC
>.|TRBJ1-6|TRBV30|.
CAWSVHTGNSPLHF
TGTGCCTGGAGTGTACACACAGGGAATTCACCCCTCCACTTT
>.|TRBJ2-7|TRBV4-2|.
CASSANPGSSYEQYF
TGTGCCAGCAGCGCGAACCCCGGTAGCTCCTACGAGCAGTACTTC
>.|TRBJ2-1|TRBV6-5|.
CASSYDMILERTEQFF
TGTGCCAGCAGTTACGATATGATACTAGAACGTACTGAGCAGTTCTTC
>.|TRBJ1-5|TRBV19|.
CASSTRVSNQPQHF
TGTGCCAGTAGTACTCGGGTTAGCAATCAGCCCCAGCATTTT
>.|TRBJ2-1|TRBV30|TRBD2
CAWSVSGRINEQFF
TGTGCCTGGAGTGTGAGCGGGAGGATCAATGAGCAGTTCTTC
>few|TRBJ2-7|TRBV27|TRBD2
CASSPGTSGSREQYF
TGTGCCAGCAGTCCGGGGACTAGCGGGAGCCGAGAGCAGTACTTC
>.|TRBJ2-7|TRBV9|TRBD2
CASSVATGGNYEQYF
TGTGCCAGCAGCGTAGCTACGGGGGGGAACTACGAGCAGTACTTC